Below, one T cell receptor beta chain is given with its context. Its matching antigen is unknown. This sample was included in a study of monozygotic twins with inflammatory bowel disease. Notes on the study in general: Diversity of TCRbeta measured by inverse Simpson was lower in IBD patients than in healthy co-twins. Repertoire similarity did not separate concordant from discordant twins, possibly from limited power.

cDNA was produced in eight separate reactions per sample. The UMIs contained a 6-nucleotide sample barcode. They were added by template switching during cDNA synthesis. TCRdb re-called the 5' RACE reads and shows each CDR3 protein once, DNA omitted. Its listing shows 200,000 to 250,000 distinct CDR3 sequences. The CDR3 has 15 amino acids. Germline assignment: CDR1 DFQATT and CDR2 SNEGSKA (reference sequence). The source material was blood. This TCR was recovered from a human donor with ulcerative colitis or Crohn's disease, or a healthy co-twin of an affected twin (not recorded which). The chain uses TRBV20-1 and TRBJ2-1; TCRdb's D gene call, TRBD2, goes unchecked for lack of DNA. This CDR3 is CSADPQSQRHNEQFF.